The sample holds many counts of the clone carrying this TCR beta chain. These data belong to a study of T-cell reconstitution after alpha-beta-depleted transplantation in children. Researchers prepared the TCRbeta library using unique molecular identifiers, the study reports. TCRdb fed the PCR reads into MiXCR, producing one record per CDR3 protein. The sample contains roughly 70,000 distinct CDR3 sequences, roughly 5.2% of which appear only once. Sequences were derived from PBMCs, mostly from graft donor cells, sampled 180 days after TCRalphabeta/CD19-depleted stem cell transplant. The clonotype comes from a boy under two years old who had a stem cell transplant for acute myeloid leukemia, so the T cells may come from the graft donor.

The CDR3 region has the DNA TGTGCCAGCAGCTCTCATCGACTAGCGGGGGTAGACAATGAGCAGTTCTTC. The encoded protein is CASSSHRLAGVDNEQFF. The chain joins TRBV7-3 to TRBJ2-1; 12 nucleotides line up with TRBD2. With V trimmed by 4 bases and J by 5 bases, 9 bases remained unmatched. In germline, CDR1 is SGHTA, CDR2 FQGTGA. The CDR3 totals 17 residues.